This passage covers 16 T cell receptor beta chains from one sample sequenced in a study of blood T cells in healthy people across ages. A second about 6 to 12 cycle PCR used barcoded and J-beta primers. Each CDR3 protein gets one entry after TCRdb re-called the 5' RACE reads with MiXCR. The table shows around 1.1 million distinct CDR3 sequences, with more than 30% occurring only once. The sample taken for sequencing was blood. Receptors originate from a man aged 18 to 29 in good health.

This rearrangement joins TRBV7-2 to TRBJ2-1, with a possible D match to TRBD2 (5 bases). The CDR3 consists of 16 residues. The V and J ends lost 0 bases and 9 bases respectively, with 18 bases between them. Germline V gene lookup returns CDR1 SGHTA and CDR2 FQGNSA. CDR3: CASSLALLNNAGEQFF. The CDR3, as DNA: TGTGCCAGCAGCTTAGCCCTACTCAATAACGCGGGTGAGCAGTTCTTC.

This sequence joins TRBV24-1 and TRBJ2-5; no reliable D call. This CDR3 spans 14 amino acids. The V end was cut by 5 bases, the J end by 0 bases, with 9 bases between. Germline V gene data show CDR1 as KGHDR and CDR2 as SFDVKD. The CDR3 DNA is TGTGCCACCAGTGCCCCCGGAGACCAAGAGACCCAGTACTTC. It codes for CATSAPGDQETQYF.

In regard to this clonotype: One junction end does not reproduce the germline sequence, and a read error may be involved. The rearrangement joins TRBV7-9 to TRBJ2-1; the D is unclear. Per germline, CDR1 SEHNR and CDR2 FQNEAQ (reference sequence). The CDR3 runs 13 residues. CDR3 protein: CAVLGLPYNEQFF. CDR3 nucleotides: TGTGCCGTTCTCGGCCTCCCCTATAATGAGCAGTTCTTC.

This chain connects TRBV27 to TRBJ1-5; no clear D. The CDR3 sequence is 16 residues long. Trimming removed 5 bases from V and 0 bases from J, with 14 bases in between. Germline V gene lookup returns CDR1 MNHEY and CDR2 SMNVEV (reference sequence). CDR3 amino acids: CASSPQDVGSNQPQHF. CDR3 nucleotides: TGTGCCAGCAGTCCCCAGGACGTGGGTAGCAATCAGCCCCAGCATTTT.

As regards this clonotype: The germline gene is not matched at one end of the junction; a read error may be the cause. The chain joins TRBV6-1 to TRBJ1-1; D is ambiguous. The CDR3 sequence is 11 residues long. Germline loops: CDR1 MNHNS, CDR2 SASEGT. The CDR3 loop is CASSEEFEAFF. CDR3 coding DNA: TGTGCCAGCAGCGAAGAATTTGAAGCTTTCTTT.

This clonotype was observed at least ten times. V usage is TRBV7-2 and J usage is TRBJ2-3; D perhaps matches TRBD2 (5 bases). The CDR3 has 15 residues. Germline V CDR1 and CDR2: SGHTA, FQGNSA. With 8 bases removed from V and 3 bases from J, the gap between germline ends came to 18 bases. The CDR3 here is CASAKGLGETDTQYF. DNA of the CDR3: TGTGCCAGCGCCAAAGGGCTCGGGGAGACAGATACGCAGTATTTT.

On this clonotype itself: With a much larger clone just one base away, this may be a read error. This chain connects TRBV10-3 to TRBJ2-5; D gene unclear. The CDR3 has 14 residues. In germline, CDR1 is ENHRY, CDR2 SYGVKD. The CDR3 coding sequence is TGTGCCATCAGTGGGGAAACAGCACAAGAGGCCCAGTACTTC. This codes for CAISGETAQEAQYF.

In DNA form, the CDR3 reads TGCAGTGGCCTGACTAGTGCAGATACGCAGTATTTT. Protein: CSGLTSADTQYF. This chain connects TRBV20-1 to TRBJ2-3; D might be TRBD2 (6 bases). The germline CDR1 and CDR2 sequences are DFQATT and SNEGSKA (reference sequence). Trimming left V 7 bases short and J 4 bases short, with 12 bases between. The CDR3 has 12 amino acids.

The gene calls are TRBV9 and TRBJ1-5, with D uncertain. Germline V CDR1 and CDR2: SGDLS, YYNGEE. This CDR3 spans 14 amino acids. V was cut by 8 bases and J by 0 bases, with 12 bases left in between. For the CDR3, the DNA is TGTGCCAGTGGAGACGGATCTAGCAATCAGCCCCAGCATTTT. Its translation: CASGDGSSNQPQHF.

The chain employs TRBV6-5 and TRBJ1-3; no clear D. The germline V gene has CDR1 MNHEY and CDR2 SVGAGI. This CDR3 has 14 amino acids. V lost 0 bases and J lost 0, with 3 bases in between. The CDR3, as DNA: TGTGCCAGCAGTTACTCCCGCTCTGGAAACACCATATATTTT. Protein: CASSYSRSGNTIYF.

This chain links TRBV27 with TRBJ2-3, with a tentative D call TRBD1 (6 bases). The V gene's germline CDR1 is MNHEY and CDR2 SMNVEV (reference sequence). The V gene lost 5 bases and the J gene lost 2 bases, with 14 bases spanning the gap. The CDR3 runs 15 residues. In DNA, the CDR3 is TGTGCCAGCAGTGTCCGGGACACATACACAGATACGCAGTATTTT. Its translation: CASSVRDTYTDTQYF.

This clonotype was seen a handful of times. The chain has TRBV4-1 and TRBJ2-2, with D uncertain. CDR3 length: 17 residues. Per germline, CDR1 MGHRA and CDR2 YSYEKL. Trimming took 1 base from V and 2 from J, leaving 14 bases between them. CDR3 residues: CASSQGPAYLNTGELFF. The CDR3 DNA follows: TGCGCCAGCAGCCAAGGGCCAGCCTACCTAAACACCGGGGAGCTGTTTTTT.

V is TRBV6-5 and J is TRBJ2-1; 14 bases are a match to TRBD2. The ends lost 5 bases at V and 7 bases at J; junction bases unmatched: 4. CDR3 length: 15 amino acids. CDR1 is MNHEY and CDR2 is SVGAGI in the germline V gene. DNA of the CDR3: TGTGCCAGCAGTAACGGACTAGCGGGGGGTAATGAGCAGTTCTTC. It encodes CASSNGLAGGNEQFF.

The chain combines TRBV3-1 with TRBJ2-3; D not certain. Germline-derived CDR1 and CDR2 are LGHDT and YNNKEL (reference sequence). The CDR3 covers 15 residues. The germline V and J ends were trimmed by 5 bases and 0 bases, with 12 bases remaining between them. CDR3 loop: CASSSTPDSTDTQYF. CDR3 DNA: TGTGCCAGCAGCTCCACCCCCGACAGCACAGATACGCAGTATTTT.

This sequence joins TRBV5-1 and TRBJ1-1; D unresolved. Germline V gene data show CDR1 as SGHRS and CDR2 as YFSETQ. V lost 0 bases and J 1 base, leaving 13 bases between the germline ends. The CDR3 length is 16 residues. The CDR3 sequence: CASSLVYKGGNTEAFF. DNA for the CDR3: TGCGCCAGCAGCTTGGTATATAAGGGTGGGAACACTGAAGCTTTCTTT.

Ten or more counts support this clonotype. The chain has TRBV4-3 and TRBJ2-1, with no clear D. Germline V gives CDR1 LGHNA, CDR2 YSLEER. The CDR3 loop spans 14 amino acids. Trimming took 0 bases from V and 6 from J, leaving 9 bases between them. The CDR3 coding sequence is TGCGCCAGCAGCCAAGATTTGGCTTCCAATGAGCAGTTCTTC. It yields the protein CASSQDLASNEQFF.